The 4 T cell receptor beta chains in this list originate from one sample, sequenced in a study of blood T cell repertoires in COVID-19. Sequenced by immunoSEQ multiplex PCR; TCRdb stores in-frame clones only, minus some. The sample carries 200,000 to 300,000 clones, 75% to 90% recorded once. The sequencing input was peripheral blood. The receptors here all came from a man between 25 and 39 years old with active or convalescent COVID-19.

The chain has TRBV7-6 and TRBJ1-3; D possibly corresponds to TRBD1 (5 bases). V lost 2 bases and J lost 3, with 20 bases in between. Germline V gives CDR1 SGHVS, CDR2 FNYEAQ. The CDR3 contains 18 residues. CDR3 residues: CASSLSLIRGSGGNTIYF. The DNA for the CDR3 is TGTGCCAGCAGCTTAAGTCTGATTCGGGGGAGCGGTGGAAACACCATATATTTT.

This clone was recorded only once. The V gene is TRBV24-1, the J gene TRBJ2-1; 15 positions agree with TRBD2. The CDR3 covers 15 residues. The junction had 7 bases not matched to a gene; V was cut back by 3 bases and J by 14 bases. Germline assignment: CDR1 KGHDR and CDR2 SFDVKD. CDR3 nucleotides: TGTGCCACCAGTGATCCCGGACTAGCGGGGGGGCATAAGTTCTTC. Its protein is CATSDPGLAGGHKFF.

The chain joins TRBV20-1 to TRBJ2-3; D is uncertain. Trimming shortened V by 6 bases and J by 6 bases, and 10 bases separated the two germline ends. From germline, CDR1 is DFQATT and CDR2 SNEGSKA (reference sequence). This CDR3 is 11 amino acids long. The CDR3 is CSAELADTQYF. The CDR3 coding sequence is TGCAGTGCAGAATTAGCCGATACGCAGTATTTT.

The chain is built from TRBV29-1 and TRBJ2-2; D is perhaps TRBD1 (6 bases). The V gene's germline CDR1 is SQVTM and CDR2 ANQGSEA. Trimming cost V 6 bases and J 7 bases, with 12 bases left between them. CDR3 length equals 12 residues. The CDR3: CSVQGGIGELFF. As DNA, the CDR3 is TGCAGCGTACAGGGTGGCATCGGGGAGCTGTTTTTT.